Presented here are 3 T cell receptor beta chains from one specimen sequenced in a study of control samples from healthy donors and cancer patients (dated by TCRdb to 2018 to 2021). Preparation of the library involved the immunoSEQ multiplex PCR assay. Drawn from immuneACCESS, this table holds only the in-frame rearrangements with V and J called that TCRdb kept. Clones are partly lost; checked studies trace under half to an unresolved V gene and leave the rest unexplained. The sample profile shows approximately 100,000 clones; around nine tenths of them were found once. The ten largest clones represent roughly 4.4% of the sample. The material sequenced was blood. Receptor source: a human donor in good health. The donor label of this sample is uncertain.

This chain joins TRBV2 and TRBJ2-3, with D possibly matching TRBD1 (6 bases). Germline V gives CDR1 SNHLY, CDR2 FYNNEI. V gave up 8 bases and J gave up 2 bases, with 17 bases separating them. This CDR3 contains 15 residues. The CDR3 is CASYEPGQNTDTQYF. The DNA of the CDR3 is TGTGCCAGCTATGAGCCCGGACAGAACACAGATACGCAGTATTTT.

This sequence joins TRBV5-6 and TRBJ1-2, with 7 bases that match TRBD1. This CDR3 comprises 13 residues. Germline CDR1 SGHDT, CDR2 YYEEEE. Unmatched junction bases numbered 9, after V lost 7 bases and J lost 6 bases. DNA for the CDR3: TGTGCCAGCGGGATACTGACAGGGCATGGCTACACCTTC. Translated, it gives CASGILTGHGYTF.

This clone was counted between two and nine times. The gene calls are TRBV11-2 and TRBJ1-1; 9 nucleotides align to TRBD1. Germline trimming cut 5 bases from V and 2 bases from J; bases unmatched to any gene: 3. The CDR3 sequence is 14 residues long. Per germline, CDR1 SGHAT and CDR2 FQNNGV. In nucleotides, the CDR3 is TGTGCCAGCAGCCAACAGGGGGCAAACACTGAAGCTTTCTTT. It specifies CASSQQGANTEAFF.